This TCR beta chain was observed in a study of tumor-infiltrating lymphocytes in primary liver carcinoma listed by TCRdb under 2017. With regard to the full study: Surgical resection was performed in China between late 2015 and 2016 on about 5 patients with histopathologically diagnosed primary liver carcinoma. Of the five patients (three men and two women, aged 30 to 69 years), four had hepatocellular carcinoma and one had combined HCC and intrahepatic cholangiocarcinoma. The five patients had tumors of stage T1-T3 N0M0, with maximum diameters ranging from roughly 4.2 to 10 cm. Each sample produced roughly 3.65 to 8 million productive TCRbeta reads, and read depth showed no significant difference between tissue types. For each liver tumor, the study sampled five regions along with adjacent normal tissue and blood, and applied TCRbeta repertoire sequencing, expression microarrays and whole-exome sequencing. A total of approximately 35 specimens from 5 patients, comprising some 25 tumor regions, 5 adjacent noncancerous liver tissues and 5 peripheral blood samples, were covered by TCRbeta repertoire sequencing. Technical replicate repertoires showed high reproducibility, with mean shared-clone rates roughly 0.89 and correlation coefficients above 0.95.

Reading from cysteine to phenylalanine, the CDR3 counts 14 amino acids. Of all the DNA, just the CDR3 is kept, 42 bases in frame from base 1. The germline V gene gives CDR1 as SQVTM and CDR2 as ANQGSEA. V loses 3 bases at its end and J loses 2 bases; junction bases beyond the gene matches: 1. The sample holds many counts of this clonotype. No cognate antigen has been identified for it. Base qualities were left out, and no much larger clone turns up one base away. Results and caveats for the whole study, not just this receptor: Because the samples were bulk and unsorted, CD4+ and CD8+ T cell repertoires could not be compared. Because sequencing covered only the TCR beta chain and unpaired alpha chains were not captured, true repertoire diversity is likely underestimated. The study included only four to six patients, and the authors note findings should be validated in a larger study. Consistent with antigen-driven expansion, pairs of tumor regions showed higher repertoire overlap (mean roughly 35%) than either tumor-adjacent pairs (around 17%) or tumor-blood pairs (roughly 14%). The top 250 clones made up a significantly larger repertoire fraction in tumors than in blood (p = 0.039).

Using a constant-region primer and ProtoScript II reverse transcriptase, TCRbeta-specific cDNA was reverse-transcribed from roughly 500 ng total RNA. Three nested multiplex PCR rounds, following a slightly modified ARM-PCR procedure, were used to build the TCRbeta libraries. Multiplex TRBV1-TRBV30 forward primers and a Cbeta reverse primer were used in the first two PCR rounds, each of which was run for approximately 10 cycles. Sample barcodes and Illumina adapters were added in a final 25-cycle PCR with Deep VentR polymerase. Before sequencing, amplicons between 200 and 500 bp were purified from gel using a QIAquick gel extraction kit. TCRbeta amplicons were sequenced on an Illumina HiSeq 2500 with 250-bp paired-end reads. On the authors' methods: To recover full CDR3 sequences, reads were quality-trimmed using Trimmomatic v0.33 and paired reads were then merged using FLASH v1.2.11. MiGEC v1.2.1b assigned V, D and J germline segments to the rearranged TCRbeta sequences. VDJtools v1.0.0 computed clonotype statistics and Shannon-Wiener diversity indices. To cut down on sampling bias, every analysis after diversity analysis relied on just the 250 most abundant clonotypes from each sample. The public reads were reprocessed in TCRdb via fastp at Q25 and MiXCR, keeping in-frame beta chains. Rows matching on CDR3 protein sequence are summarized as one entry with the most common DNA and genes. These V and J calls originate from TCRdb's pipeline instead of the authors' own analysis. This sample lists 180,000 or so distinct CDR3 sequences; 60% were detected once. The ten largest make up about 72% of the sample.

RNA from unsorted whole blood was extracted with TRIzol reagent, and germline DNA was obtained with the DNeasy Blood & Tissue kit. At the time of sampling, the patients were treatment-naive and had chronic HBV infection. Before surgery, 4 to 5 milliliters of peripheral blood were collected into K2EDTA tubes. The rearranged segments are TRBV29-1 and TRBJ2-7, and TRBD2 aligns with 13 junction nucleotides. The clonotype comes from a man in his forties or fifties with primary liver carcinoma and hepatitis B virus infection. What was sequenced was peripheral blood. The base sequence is TGCAGCGTTGAGACTAGCGGGAGGACCTACGAGCAGTACTTC. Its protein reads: CSVETSGRTYEQYF.